The clone carrying this T cell receptor (beta chain) has a single count. Per germline, CDR1 SGHRS and CDR2 YFSETQ. Trimming shortened V by 6 bases and J by 3 bases, and 6 bases separated the two germline ends. The CDR3 is 11 amino acids. This table comes from immunoSEQ multiplex PCR, and its TCRdb copy is limited to in-frame clones, with some not included. Here the sample spans about 320,000 clones, about 85% being singletons. This record comes from a study of blood T cell repertoires in COVID-19. V usage is TRBV5-1 and J usage is TRBJ2-5, with D unresolved. This clonotype was sampled from a woman aged 25-40 years who had been exposed to COVID-19. Sequenced input: PBMCs or T cells enriched from blood (not recorded which). CDR3 in DNA: TGCGCCAGCAAAACGGAAGAGACCCAGTACTTC. The encoded protein is CASKTEETQYF.